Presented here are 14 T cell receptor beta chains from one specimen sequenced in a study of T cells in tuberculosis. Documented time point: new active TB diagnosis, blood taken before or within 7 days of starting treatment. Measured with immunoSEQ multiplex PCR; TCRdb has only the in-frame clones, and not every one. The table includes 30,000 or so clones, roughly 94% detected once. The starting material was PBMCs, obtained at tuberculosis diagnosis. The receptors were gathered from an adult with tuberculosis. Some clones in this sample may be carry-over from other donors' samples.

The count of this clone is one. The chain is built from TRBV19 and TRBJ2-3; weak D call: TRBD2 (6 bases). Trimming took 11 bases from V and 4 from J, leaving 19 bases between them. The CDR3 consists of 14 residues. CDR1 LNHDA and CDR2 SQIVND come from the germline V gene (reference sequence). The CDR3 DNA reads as TGTGCCTCGGGACTTTCTTGGCGGGCAGATACGCAGTATTTT. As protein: CASGLSWRADTQYF.

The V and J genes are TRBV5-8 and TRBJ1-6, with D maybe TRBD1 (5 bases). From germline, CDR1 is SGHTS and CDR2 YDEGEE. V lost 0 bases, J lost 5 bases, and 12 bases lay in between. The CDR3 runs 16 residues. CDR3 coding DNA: TGTGCCAGCAGCTTGGGGGCAGGGATGCATAATTCACCCCTCCACTTT. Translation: CASSLGAGMHNSPLHF.

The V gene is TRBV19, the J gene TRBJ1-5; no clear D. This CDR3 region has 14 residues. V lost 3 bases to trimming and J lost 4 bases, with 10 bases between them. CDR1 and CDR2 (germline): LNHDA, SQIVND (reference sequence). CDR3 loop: CASSMVAFNQPQHF. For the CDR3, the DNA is TGTGCCAGTAGTATGGTGGCCTTTAATCAGCCCCAGCATTTT. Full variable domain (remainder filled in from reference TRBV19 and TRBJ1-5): DGGITQSPKYLFRKEGQNVTLSCEQNLNHDAMYWYRQDPGQGLRLIYYSQIVNDFQKGDIAEGYSVSREKKESFPLTVTSAQKNPTAFYLCASSMVAFNQPQHFGDGTRLSIL.

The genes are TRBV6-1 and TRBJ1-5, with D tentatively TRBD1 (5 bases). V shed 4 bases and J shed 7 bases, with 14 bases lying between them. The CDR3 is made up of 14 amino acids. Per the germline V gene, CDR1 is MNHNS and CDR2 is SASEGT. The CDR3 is CASSAVGAEQPQHF. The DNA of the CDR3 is TGTGCCAGCAGTGCGGTTGGGGCGGAACAGCCCCAGCATTTT.

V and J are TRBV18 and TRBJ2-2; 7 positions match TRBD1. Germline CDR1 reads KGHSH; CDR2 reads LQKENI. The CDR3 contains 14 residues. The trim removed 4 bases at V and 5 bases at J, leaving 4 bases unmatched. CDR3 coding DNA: TGTGCCAGCTCACGGGACAGCCTGACCGGGGAGCTGTTTTTT. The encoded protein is CASSRDSLTGELFF.

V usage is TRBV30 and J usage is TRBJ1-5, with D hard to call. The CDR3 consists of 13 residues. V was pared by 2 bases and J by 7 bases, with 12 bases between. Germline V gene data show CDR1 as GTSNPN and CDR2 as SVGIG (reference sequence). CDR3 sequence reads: CAWSPPGRQPQHF. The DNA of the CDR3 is TGTGCCTGGAGTCCCCCGGGGAGACAGCCCCAGCATTTT.

CDR3 region: CASSLHGDTEAFF. DNA of the CDR3: TGTGCCAGCAGCTTACACGGAGACACTGAAGCTTTCTTT. The chain combines TRBV11-2 with TRBJ1-1; unclear D gene. Germline V gene lookup returns CDR1 SGHAT and CDR2 FQNNGV. V was pared by 2 bases and J by 3 bases, with 7 bases between. The CDR3 spans 13 residues.

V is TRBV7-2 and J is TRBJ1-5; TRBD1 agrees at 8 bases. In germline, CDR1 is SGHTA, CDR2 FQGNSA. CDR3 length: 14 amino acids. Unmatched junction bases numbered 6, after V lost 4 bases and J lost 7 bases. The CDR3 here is CASSSNGQGQPQHF. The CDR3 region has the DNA TGTGCCAGCAGCTCTAATGGACAGGGCCAGCCCCAGCATTTT.

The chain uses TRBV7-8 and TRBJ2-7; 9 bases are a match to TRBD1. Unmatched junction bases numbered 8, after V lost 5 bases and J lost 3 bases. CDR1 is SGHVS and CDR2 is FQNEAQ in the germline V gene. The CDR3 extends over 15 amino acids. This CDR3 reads CASSPTRDRVYEQYF. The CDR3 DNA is TGTGCCAGCAGCCCTACCCGGGACAGGGTCTACGAGCAGTACTTC.

The CDR3 sequence is CASSPVRSNEKLFF. The CDR3 DNA reads TGTGCCAGCTCACCAGTGCGCTCGAATGAAAAACTGTTTTTT. The chain combines TRBV18 with TRBJ1-4, with D uncertain. V gave up 2 bases and J gave up 5 bases, with 9 bases separating them. The CDR3 covers 14 residues. The germline CDR1 and CDR2 sequences are KGHSH and LQKENI.

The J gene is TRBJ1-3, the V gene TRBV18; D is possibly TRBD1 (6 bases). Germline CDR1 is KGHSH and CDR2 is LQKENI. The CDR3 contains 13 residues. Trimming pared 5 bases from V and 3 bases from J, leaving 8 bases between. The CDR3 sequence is CASSSDSGNTIYF. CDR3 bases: TGTGCCAGCTCATCGGACAGTGGAAACACCATATATTTT. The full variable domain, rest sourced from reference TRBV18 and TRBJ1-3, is NAGVMQNPRHLVRRRGQEARLRCSPMKGHSHVYWYRQLPEEGLKFMVYLQKENIIDESGMPKERFSAEFPKEGPSILRIQQVVRGDSAAYFCASSSDSGNTIYFGEGSWLTVV.

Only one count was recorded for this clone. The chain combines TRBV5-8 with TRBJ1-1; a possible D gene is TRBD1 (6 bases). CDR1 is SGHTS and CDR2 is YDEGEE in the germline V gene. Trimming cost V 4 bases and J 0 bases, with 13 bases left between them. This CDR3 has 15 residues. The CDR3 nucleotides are TGTGCCAGCAGCCCGGCGGGGGACATGAACACTGAAGCTTTCTTT. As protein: CASSPAGDMNTEAFF.

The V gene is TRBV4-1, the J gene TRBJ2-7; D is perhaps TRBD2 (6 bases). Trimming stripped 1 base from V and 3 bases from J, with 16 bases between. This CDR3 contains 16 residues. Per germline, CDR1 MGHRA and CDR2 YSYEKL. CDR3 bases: TGCGCCAGCAGCCAAGGATACGCGGGGACCTTCTACGAGCAGTACTTC. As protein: CASSQGYAGTFYEQYF.

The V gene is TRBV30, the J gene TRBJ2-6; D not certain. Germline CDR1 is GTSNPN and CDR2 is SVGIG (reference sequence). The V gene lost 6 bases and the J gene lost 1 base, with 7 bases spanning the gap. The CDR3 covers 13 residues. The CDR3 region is CACDSSGANVLTF. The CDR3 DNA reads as TGTGCCTGCGACTCTTCTGGGGCCAACGTCCTGACTTTC.